Below, one T cell receptor beta chain is given with its context. This clone's antigen is unknown. No per-base quality is available; no much larger clone lies one base away. Preparation of the library involved the immunoSEQ multiplex PCR assay. For the multiplex PCR, a mixture combining 60 forward primers for TCR Vbeta segments and 13 reverse primers for TCR Jbeta segments was used. A multiplex PCR assay on genomic DNA amplified the CDR3 region of rearranged TCR beta genes. On the Illumina HiSeq System, the amplified TCR beta libraries were sequenced as 87-base-pair reads. Per the original workflow: In a later analysis, some 80 million unique TCR beta chains were counted across the roughly 700 repertoires, and about 9.9 million of these chains were shared by at least two donors. Raw reads were error-corrected and collapsed into unique sequences with a nearest-neighbor algorithm that merged closely related sequences to remove PCR and sequencing errors. V, D and J gene segments were assigned by aligning CDR3 sequences to IMGT reference sequences. For a sequence to be retained, at least a six-nucleotide match to both a V gene segment and a J gene segment was required. Rearrangements were classified as productive when the CDR3 lacked stop codons and remained in frame with V and J, and all other rearrangements were classified as non-productive. CDR3 was defined by IMGT convention, running from the second conserved V-encoded cysteine to the conserved J-encoded phenylalanine. In an earlier analysis of around 570 of the donors, sequences lacking an unambiguous match to a single V gene segment were excluded. In an earlier analysis of several hundred of the donors, a V segment was called functional when productive rearrangements were above 56.7%, and segregating when the standard deviation between donors exceeded 5%. A statistical classification framework was built to diagnose cytomegalovirus status from the catalog of TCR beta chain sequences. V and J gene assignment, in a later analysis, came from comparing TCR nucleotide sequences with IMGT/GENE-DB human TR gene sequences. Using the TCRdist pipeline, a later analysis assigned CDR3 sequences along with most-parsimonious VDJ recombination scenarios. In a later analysis, each TCR beta chain was defined by its CDR3 amino acid sequence together with its V-gene family, and reads without a unique V-gene family were excluded. To address suspected cross-contamination and a sequencing artifact, a later analysis removed 450 to 700 highly shared, low-generation-probability nucleotide sequences. For each public chain, a later analysis derived a clonal expansion index from normalized ranks of inferred template counts within each repertoire. In a later analysis, generation probabilities were computed with a VDJ recombination model fitted to out-of-frame rearrangements, and the resulting probabilities were checked against IGoR. Hypergeometric tests were used in a later analysis to score TCR-TCR, TCR-HLA and TCR-CMV co-occurrence, with a repertoire-size bias correction applied to the TCR pairs. In a later analysis, false discovery rates were estimated by permuting HLA or CMV assignments 20 times. In a later analysis, co-occurring TCRs were grouped using DBSCAN, and TCRdist sequence similarity was added for clustering within HLA-allele-positive subsets. Repertoires with fewer than 30,000 or more than 120,000 public chains, plus five repertoires with anomalous nucleotide sharing, were excluded from co-occurrence clustering. Imported from immuneACCESS, the table was reduced by TCRdb to in-frame sequences with V and J called. These copies leave out some clones; in studies compared against another copy, an unresolved V gene accounts for under half, and the cause of the remainder is not known. V, J and clone size reflect that table, while D and trimming were determined from the DNA. The sample data list over 150,000 clones, and 70% to 85% of these were observed just once. The top ten constitute 4% to 6% of the sample.

The sample comes from a study of cytomegalovirus exposure and HLA in healthy donors (dated by TCRdb to 2015 to 2018). For the study in its entirety: According to an earlier analysis of several hundred of the donors, some 170 million T cells yielded 117 million unique TCR beta sequences and approximately 300 Gb of sequence data. Around 320 gigabases of sequencing data and approximately 80 million unique TCR sequences were included in an early release covering several hundred HLA-typed donors. Among the roughly 400 genotyped donors, approximately 81% belonged to the genetic ancestry cluster associated with self-reported Caucasian donors. The study aimed to test whether signatures of past pathogen exposure could be identified by cataloging public T cell receptors. The T cell repertoires of 670 or so subjects were profiled by immunosequencing and related to cytomegalovirus serostatus. Along with the roughly 700-subject first cohort, a separate validation cohort of around 120 different subjects was used. The study combined high-throughput TCR immunosequencing, statistical association of individual TCRs with disease status, and machine learning to predict cytomegalovirus infection status. To study patterns of TCR occurrence, a later analysis re-analyzed previously published TCR beta repertoires from several hundred donors and added high-resolution HLA genotyping. The later analysis used no new phenotypic data to find candidate immune exposures, relying instead on TCR beta sequences and their occurrence across donors. An earlier analysis of 500 to 650 of the donors applied high-throughput TCR beta sequencing to assess whether each TCR beta V gene segment acted as functional or pseudogenic. Alongside the repertoire data, information on donor age, sex, ethnicity and CMV serostatus was compiled. Genome-wide SNP genotypes for about 65% of the 666 donors were used in a later genetic analysis, which treated that subset as a discovery cohort. Every repertoire in the discovery cohort had been generated on one and the same sequencing platform. HLA typing included class I and class II loci at four-digit resolution. Typing coverage differed by locus: A, B, C, DRB1 and DQB1 were typed in roughly 620-630 donors, DQA1 in 500 to 550, DPA1 in roughly 590, and DPB1 in 400 to 480. Roughly 5 DR-DQ haplotypes were handled as single units for association and clustering because linkage in the cohort was strong. Across around 400 genotyped donors of the cohort, an average of about 240,000 unique TCR beta nucleotide sequences per donor were sequenced, and approximately 19% of those sequences were non-productive.

The junction carries 8 bases between V and J, which are trimmed by 5 bases and 6 bases respectively. CDR1 and CDR2 (MRHNA, SNTAGT) derive from the germline V gene. The CDR3, from cysteine to phenylalanine, totals 13 residues. The sequence is cut down to CDR3 DNA, 39 bases in frame from base 1. The cohort was made up of approximately 670 healthy bone marrow donors. At the time of sampling, every cohort member was nominally healthy, though immune exposures that went unrecorded were likely present. The donor tested CMV seronegative, placing the donor among the approximately 360 seronegative members of the cohort. A peripheral blood sample was provided by each donor, and peripheral blood mononuclear cells were used for TCR beta sequencing. The Qiagen DNeasy Blood Extraction Kit was used to extract genomic DNA from the blood cell samples. The paper as a whole reports these results and caveats: Some 16 rarely observed V segments, including chromosome 9 orphons, were excluded from the earlier analysis of about 500 of the donors because counts were too low. HLA typing was unavailable for some donors at each locus, so association tests used only the typed subset. A further reported finding was that TCR beta sequences accurately predicted the HLA-A and HLA-B alleles for most subjects in the first cohort. A later genetic analysis reported fewer N-insertions in productive TCRs among donors in an Asian-associated ancestry cluster than the roughly 720-donor mean. According to a later analysis, most CMV-associated TCR beta chains appeared to be HLA-restricted, and the HLA associations seemed to be driven largely by CMV exposure. Correlated functional status among segregating V segments might reflect linkage disequilibrium, but an unknown experimental factor could not be ruled out. An earlier analysis of approximately 570 of the donors showed that most TCR beta V segments appeared in productive rearrangements either about 87% or about 30% of the time, which broadly matched IMGT annotations. A later analysis found that HLA-associated TCR beta chains were more clonally expanded and had lower generation probabilities than equally common non-associated chains. An association between a missense DCLRE1C variant and V-gene and J-gene trimming of TCR beta chains was found in a later genetic analysis and replicated in an independent cohort. A group of highly shared sequence variants was considered likely to be a technical artifact of the sequencing pipeline. Presence/absence analyses assumed roughly uniform sequencing depth across donors, an assumption that may not hold. It was suggested by the authors that the approach could potentially be generalized to other disease states and immunological phenotypes. This cohort had only TCR beta chains sequenced, and the lack of alpha or paired-chain data limited which features could be detected. In a later analysis, several top co-occurrence clusters were reported to appear linked to parvovirus B19, influenza, CMV and Epstein-Barr virus. At a false discovery rate of 0.05, a later analysis linked under 20,000 TCR beta sequences to specific HLA alleles. A few of the identified cytomegalovirus-associated TCR beta chains were confirmed in vitro to be specific for cytomegalovirus antigens. CMV serostatus was the only immune exposure information available for the cohort. Most TCR sequences were observed very rarely across donors, whereas some public TCRs were present in many individuals. In a later analysis, TCR association rates were found to vary across HLA loci, with the most associated TCRs seen for DRB1 alleles and the fewest for HLA-C alleles. Assigning TCR associations to individual alleles was difficult when HLA alleles, especially DR and DQ, strongly co-occurred. The study gave a list of 150 to 200 TCR beta chains associated with cytomegalovirus. Cytomegalovirus status was reported to be diagnosed by the classifier with high specificity and sensitivity in both the original and validation cohorts. Because the 87-base-pair reads could not distinguish some IMGT-functional V segments, including TRBV6-2 and TRBV6-3, those segments were excluded.

The receptor was derived from a man younger than 35 in good health and CMV-seronegative. The chain uses TRBV6-4 and TRBJ1-6, with the identity of the D gene unclear. The specimen sequenced was PBMCs. The CDR3 region: CASSQRGNSPLHF. At the DNA level, the sequence is TGTGCCAGCAGTCAGCGAGGTAATTCACCCCTCCACTTT.